This T cell receptor (beta chain) is from a study of T-cell memory formation after mild COVID-19. General study points: Nothing showed for sure that second-wave clones peaking on day 37 were SARS-CoV-2 specific.

Constant-segment-primed 5'RACE gave TCR alpha and TCR beta cDNA libraries with sample barcodes and UMIs. MiXCR, run by TCRdb on the 5' RACE reads, gives a single entry per CDR3 protein. The sample lists 200,000 to 250,000 distinct CDR3 sequences, approximately 10% seen once, with around 3.3% in the top ten. This clonotype has more than one count but fewer than ten. Its target is unknown. This CDR3 region has 12 residues. Germline V lookup: CDR1 SNHLY, CDR2 FYNNEI. V was clipped by 4 bases and J by 4 bases, with 7 bases between them. The source is a man younger than 30 who had mild COVID-19 (a few samples of this study predate the infection). Cell type and time point are not known. The V call is TRBV2, the J call TRBJ1-2; D not resolved. The source material was PBMCs or a T cell subset sorted from them (not recorded which). This CDR3 is CASSARRYGYTF. The CDR3 nucleotides are TGTGCCAGCAGTGCTCGTCGCTATGGCTACACCTTC.